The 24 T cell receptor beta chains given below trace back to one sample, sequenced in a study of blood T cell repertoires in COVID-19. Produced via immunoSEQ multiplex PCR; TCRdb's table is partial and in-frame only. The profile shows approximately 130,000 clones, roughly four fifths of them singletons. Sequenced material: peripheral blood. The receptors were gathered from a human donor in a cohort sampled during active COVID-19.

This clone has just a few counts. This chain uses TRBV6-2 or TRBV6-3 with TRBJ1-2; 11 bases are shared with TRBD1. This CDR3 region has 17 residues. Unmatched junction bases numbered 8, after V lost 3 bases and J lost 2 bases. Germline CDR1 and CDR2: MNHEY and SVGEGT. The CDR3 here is CASSYRTGGERNYGYTF. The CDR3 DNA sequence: TGTGCCAGCAGTTATAGGACAGGGGGCGAACGGAACTATGGCTACACCTTC.

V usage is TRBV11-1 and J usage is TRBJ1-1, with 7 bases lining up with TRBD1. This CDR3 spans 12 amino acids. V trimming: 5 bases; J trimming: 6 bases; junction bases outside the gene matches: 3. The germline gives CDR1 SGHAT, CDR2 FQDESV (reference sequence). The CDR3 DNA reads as TGTGCCAGCAGCAAGACAGGGTCTGAAGCTTTCTTT. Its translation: CASSKTGSEAFF.

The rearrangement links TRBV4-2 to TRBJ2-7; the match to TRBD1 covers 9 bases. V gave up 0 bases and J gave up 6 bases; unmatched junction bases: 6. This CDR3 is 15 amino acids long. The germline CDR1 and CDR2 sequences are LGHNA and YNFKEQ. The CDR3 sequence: CASSQEPWTGAEQYF. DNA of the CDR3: TGTGCCAGCAGCCAAGAACCATGGACAGGGGCCGAGCAGTACTTC.

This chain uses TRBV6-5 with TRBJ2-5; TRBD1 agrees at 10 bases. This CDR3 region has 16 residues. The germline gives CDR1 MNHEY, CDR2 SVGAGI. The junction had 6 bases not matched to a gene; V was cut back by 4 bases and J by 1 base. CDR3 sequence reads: CASSSGTGVVQETQYF. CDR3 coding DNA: TGTGCCAGCAGTTCGGGGACAGGGGTGGTCCAAGAGACCCAGTACTTC.

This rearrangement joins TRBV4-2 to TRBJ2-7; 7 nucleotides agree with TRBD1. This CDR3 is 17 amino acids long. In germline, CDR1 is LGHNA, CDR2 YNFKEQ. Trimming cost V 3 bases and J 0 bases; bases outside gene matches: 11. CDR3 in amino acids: CASSQTQGGADSYEQYF. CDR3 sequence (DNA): TGTGCCAGCAGCCAGACCCAAGGGGGCGCTGACTCCTACGAGCAGTACTTC.

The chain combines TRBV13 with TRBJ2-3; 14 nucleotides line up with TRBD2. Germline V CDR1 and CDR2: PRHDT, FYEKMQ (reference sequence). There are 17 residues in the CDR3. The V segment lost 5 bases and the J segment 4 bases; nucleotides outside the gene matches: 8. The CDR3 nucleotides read TGTGCCAGCAGCGAACGGACTAGCGGGGGGTTGTCAGATACGCAGTATTTT. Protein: CASSERTSGGLSDTQYF.

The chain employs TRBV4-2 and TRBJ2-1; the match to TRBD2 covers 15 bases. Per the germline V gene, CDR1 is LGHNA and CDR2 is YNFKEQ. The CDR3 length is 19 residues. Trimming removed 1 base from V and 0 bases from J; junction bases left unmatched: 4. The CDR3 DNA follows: TGTGCCAGCAGCCAAGTCGGACTAGCGGGGGGGAGCTCCTACAATGAGCAGTTCTTC. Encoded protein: CASSQVGLAGGSSYNEQFF.

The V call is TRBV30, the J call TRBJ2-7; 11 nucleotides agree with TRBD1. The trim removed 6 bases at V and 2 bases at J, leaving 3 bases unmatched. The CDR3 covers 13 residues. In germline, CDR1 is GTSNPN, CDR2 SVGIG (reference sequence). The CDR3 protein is CACLGQGAYEQYF. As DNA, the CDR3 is TGTGCCTGTCTGGGACAGGGGGCCTACGAGCAGTACTTC.

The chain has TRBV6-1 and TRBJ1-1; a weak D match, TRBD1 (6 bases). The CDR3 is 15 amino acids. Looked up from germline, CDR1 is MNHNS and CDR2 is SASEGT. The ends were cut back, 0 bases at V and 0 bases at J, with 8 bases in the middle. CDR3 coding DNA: TGTGCCAGCAGTGAAGCGGCAGGGGTGAACACTGAAGCTTTCTTT. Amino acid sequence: CASSEAAGVNTEAFF.

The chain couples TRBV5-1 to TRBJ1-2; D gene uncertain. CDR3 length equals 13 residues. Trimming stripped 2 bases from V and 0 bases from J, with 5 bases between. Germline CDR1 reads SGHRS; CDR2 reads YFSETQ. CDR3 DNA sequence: TGCGCCAGCAGCTTTTCCACTAACTATGGCTACACCTTC. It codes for CASSFSTNYGYTF. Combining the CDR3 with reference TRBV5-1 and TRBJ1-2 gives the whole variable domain KAGVTQTPRYLIKTRGQQVTLSCSPISGHRSVSWYQQTPGQGLQFLFEYFSETQRNKGNFPGRFSGRQFSNSRSEMNVSTLELGDSALYLCASSFSTNYGYTFGSGTRLTVV.

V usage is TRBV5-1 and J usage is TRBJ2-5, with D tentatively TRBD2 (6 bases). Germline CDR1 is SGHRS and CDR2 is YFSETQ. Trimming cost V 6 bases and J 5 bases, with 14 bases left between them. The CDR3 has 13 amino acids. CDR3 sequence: CASTPGEDETQYF. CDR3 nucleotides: TGCGCCAGCACCCCCGGGGAGGATGAGACCCAGTACTTC.

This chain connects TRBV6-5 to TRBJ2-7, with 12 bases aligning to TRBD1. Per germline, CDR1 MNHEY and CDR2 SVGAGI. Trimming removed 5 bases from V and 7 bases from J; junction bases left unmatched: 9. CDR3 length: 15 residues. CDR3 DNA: TGTGCCAGCAGTCGCCGGGACAGGGGGCGTGGGGAGCAGTACTTC. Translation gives CASSRRDRGRGEQYF.

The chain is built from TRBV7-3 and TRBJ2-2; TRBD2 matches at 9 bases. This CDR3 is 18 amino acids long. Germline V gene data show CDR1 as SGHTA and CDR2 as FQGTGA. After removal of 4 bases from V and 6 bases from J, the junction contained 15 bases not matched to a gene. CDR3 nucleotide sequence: TGTGCCAGCAGCTCCCGCGTTCCCCAGCGGGGGGCTTCCGGGGAGCTGTTTTTT. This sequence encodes CASSSRVPQRGASGELFF.

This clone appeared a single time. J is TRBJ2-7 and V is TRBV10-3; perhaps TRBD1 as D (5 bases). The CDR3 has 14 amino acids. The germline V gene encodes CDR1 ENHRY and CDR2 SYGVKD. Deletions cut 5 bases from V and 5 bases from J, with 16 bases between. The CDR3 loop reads CAISKDSRSDEQYF. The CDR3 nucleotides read TGTGCCATCAGTAAAGACAGTAGGTCCGACGAGCAGTACTTC.

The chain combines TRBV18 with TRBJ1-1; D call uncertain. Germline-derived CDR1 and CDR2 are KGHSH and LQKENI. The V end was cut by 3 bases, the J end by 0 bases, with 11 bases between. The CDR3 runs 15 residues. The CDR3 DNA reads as TGTGCCAGCTCACCGGGCACTTTATTGAACACTGAAGCTTTCTTT. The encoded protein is CASSPGTLLNTEAFF.

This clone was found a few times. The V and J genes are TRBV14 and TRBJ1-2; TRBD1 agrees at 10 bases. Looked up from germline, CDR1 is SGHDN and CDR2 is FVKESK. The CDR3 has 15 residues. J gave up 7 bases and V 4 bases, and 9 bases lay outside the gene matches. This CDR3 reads CASSPAGTGVFGYTF. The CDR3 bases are TGTGCCAGCAGCCCTGCCGGGACAGGGGTTTTTGGCTACACCTTC.

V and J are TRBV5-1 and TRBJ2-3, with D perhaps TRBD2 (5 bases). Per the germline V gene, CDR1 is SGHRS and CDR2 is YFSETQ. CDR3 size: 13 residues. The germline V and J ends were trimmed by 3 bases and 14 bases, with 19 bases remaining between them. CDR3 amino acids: CASSSGLGQAVYF. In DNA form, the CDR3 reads TGCGCCAGCAGCTCGGGGTTAGGCCAAGCGGTGTATTTT.

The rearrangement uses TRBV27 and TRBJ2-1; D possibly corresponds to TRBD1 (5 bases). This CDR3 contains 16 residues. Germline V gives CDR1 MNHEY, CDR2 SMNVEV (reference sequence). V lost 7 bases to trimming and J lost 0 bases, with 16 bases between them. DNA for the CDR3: TGTGCCAGCATAATCAGGGCGTCAGCCTCCTACAATGAGCAGTTCTTC. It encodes CASIIRASASYNEQFF.

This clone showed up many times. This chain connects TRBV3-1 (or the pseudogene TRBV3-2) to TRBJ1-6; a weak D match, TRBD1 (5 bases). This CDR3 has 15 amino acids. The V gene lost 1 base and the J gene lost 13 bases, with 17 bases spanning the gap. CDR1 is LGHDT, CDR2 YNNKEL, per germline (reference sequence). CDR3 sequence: CASSQGRRGWSPLHF. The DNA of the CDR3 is TGTGCCAGCAGCCAAGGTAGAAGGGGTTGGTCGCCCCTCCACTTT.

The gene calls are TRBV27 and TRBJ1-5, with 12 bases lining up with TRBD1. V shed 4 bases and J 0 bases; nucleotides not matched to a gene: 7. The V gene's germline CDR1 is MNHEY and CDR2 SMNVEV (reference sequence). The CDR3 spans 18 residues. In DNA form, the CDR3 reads TGTGCCAGCAGTTCCCGGGACAGGGGGCTTGATAGCAATCAGCCCCAGCATTTT. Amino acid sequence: CASSSRDRGLDSNQPQHF.

CDR3 bases: TGCGCCAGCAGCAAACAGGGTGGGTACGAGCAGTACTTC. This encodes CASSKQGGYEQYF. The chain is built from TRBV5-1 and TRBJ2-7, with D possibly being TRBD1 (6 bases). V lost 4 bases and J 4 bases, leaving 12 bases between the germline ends. The germline V gene has CDR1 SGHRS and CDR2 YFSETQ. The CDR3 length is 13 residues.

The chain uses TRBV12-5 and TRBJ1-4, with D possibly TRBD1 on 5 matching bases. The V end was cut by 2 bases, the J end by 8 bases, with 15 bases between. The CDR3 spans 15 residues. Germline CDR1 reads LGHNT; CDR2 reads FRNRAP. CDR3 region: CASGLQVRGGEKLFF. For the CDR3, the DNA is TGTGCTAGTGGTTTGCAGGTCCGGGGGGGAGAAAAACTGTTTTTT. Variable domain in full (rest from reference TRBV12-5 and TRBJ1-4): DARVTQTPRHKVTEMGQEVTMRCQPILGHNTVFWYRQTMMQGLELLAYFRNRAPLDDSGMPKDRFSAEMPDATLATLKIQPSEPRDSAVYFCASGLQVRGGEKLFFGSGTQLSVL.

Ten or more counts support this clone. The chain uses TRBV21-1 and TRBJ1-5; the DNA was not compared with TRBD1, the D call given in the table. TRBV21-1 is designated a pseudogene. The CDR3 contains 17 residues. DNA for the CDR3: TGTGCCAGCAGCAAAGATGGCAGGGCCTCTTCCAATCAGCCCCAGCATTTT. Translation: CASSKDGRASSNQPQHF.

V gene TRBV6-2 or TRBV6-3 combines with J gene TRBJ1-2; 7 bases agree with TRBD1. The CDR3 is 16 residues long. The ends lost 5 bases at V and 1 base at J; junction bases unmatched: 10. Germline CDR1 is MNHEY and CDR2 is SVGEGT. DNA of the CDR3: TGTGCCAGCAGTAACCTTTTAGGGGGCTTTAACTATGGCTACACCTTC. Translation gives CASSNLLGGFNYGYTF.